What follows describes a single T cell receptor (beta chain). The sample belongs to a study of T cell clonotyping in hematopoietic cell transplantation. CDR3 length: 12 residues. V lost 6 bases and J lost 10; bases outside the gene matches: 4. Germline CDR1 reads SQVTM; CDR2 reads ANQGSEA. TCRdb keeps only in-frame clones here, not all; method: immunoSEQ multiplex PCR. The table has about 14,000 clones, just over 85% seen once. The chain recombines TRBV29-1 with TRBJ2-1; TRBD2 aligns across 12 bases. The clonotype was recovered from a male patient in his fifties who had an allogeneic stem cell transplant from an unrelated donor, so T cells may come from the graft donor. Some clones in this sample may be carry-over from other donors' samples. Sequenced here: PBMCs, sampled 100 days after allogeneic stem cell transplant. This CDR3 reads CSVAGTSGEQFF. The CDR3 nucleotides read TGCAGCGTAGCTGGGACTAGCGGGGAGCAGTTCTTC.